This T cell receptor (beta chain) emerged from a study of T cells in Graves' hyperthyroidism and ophthalmopathy. General study results and limits: The majority of expanded thyroid clonotypes above 0.001 also appeared in blood. A median about 6 months before onset, the model predicted ophthalmopathy.

Germline V gene sequence: CDR1 SQVTM, CDR2 ANQGSEA. V lost 8 bases to trimming and J lost 4 bases, with 24 bases between them. This CDR3 is 15 amino acids long. Remarks on this clonotype: The antigen is unknown.

Amplification of TCR beta CDR3 regions used RNA as the template. The HTBI primer set was used in a first-round RT-PCR of the TCR CDR3. TCRdb re-analysed the multiplex PCR reads in MiXCR, keeping a single row per CDR3 protein. The repertoire holds fewer than 750,000 distinct CDR3 sequences, with 40% to 55% as singletons. Based on clinical symptoms, serum thyroxine and TRAb, thyroid ultrasound and orbital computed tomography, diagnoses were reached. The chain recombines TRBV29-1 with TRBJ2-7, with D perhaps assigned TRBD1 or TRBD2 (6 bases each). Material for sequencing was peripheral blood or thyroid tissue (not recorded which). This clonotype was sampled from a woman aged 18 to 35 with Graves' hyperthyroidism. This CDR3 is CSPPGRGERMYEQYF. CDR3 coding DNA: TGCAGCCCACCCGGAAGGGGGGAGCGTATGTACGAGCAGTACTTC.